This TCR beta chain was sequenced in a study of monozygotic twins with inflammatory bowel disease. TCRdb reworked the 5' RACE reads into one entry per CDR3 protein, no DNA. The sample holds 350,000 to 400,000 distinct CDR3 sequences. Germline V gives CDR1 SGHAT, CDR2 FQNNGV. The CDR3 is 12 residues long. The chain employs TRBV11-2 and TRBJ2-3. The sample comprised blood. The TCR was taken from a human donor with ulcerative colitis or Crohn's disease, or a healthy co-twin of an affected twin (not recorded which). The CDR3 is CASRPDTDTQYF.